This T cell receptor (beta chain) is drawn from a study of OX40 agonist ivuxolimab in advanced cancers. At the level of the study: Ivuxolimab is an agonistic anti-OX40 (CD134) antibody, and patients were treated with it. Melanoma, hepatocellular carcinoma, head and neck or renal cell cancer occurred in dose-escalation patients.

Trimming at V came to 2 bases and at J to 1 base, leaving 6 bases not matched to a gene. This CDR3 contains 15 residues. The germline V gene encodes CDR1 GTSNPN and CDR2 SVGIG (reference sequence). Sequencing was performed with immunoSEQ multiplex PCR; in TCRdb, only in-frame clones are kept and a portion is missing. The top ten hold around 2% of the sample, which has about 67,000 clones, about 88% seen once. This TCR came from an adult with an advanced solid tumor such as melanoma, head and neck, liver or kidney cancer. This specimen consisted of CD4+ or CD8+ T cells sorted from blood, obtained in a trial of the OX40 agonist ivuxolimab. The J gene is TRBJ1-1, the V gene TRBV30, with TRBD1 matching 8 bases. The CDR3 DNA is TGTGCCTGGAGTCGTCCCGGGACAGGGAACACTGAAGCTTTCTTT. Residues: CAWSRPGTGNTEAFF.